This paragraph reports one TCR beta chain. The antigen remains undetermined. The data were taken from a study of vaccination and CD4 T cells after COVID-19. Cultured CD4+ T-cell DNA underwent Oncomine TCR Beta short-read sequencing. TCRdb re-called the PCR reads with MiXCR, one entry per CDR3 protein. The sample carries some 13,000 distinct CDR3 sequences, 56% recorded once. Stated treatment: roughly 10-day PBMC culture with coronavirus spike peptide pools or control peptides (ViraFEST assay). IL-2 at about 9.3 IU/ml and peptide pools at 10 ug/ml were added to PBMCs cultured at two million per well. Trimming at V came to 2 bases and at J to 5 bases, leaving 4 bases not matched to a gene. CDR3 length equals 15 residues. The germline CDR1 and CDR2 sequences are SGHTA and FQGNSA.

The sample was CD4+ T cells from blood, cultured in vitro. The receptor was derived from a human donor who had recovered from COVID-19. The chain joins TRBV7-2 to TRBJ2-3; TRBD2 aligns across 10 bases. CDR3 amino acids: CASSLTSGIIDTQYF. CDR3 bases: TGTGCCAGCAGCTTAACTAGCGGGATAATAGATACGCAGTATTTT.